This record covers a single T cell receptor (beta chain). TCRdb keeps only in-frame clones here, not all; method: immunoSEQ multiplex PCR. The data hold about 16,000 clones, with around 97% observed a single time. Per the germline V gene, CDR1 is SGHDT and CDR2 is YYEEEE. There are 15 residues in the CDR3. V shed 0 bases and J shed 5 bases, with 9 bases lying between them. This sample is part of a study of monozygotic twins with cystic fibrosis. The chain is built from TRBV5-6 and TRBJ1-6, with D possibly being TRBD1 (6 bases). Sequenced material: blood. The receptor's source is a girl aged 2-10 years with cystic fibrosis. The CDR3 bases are TGTGCCAGCAGCTTGGGACAGGTTCATAATTCACCCCTCCACTTT. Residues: CASSLGQVHNSPLHF.